This passage covers 32 T cell receptor beta chains from one sample sequenced in a study of T cells in Graves' hyperthyroidism and ophthalmopathy. Authors of the study amplified TCR beta CDR3 regions from RNA transcripts. Primed by the HTBI set, a first-round RT-PCR was run on the TCR CDR3. MiXCR, applied by TCRdb to the multiplex PCR reads, yields one record per CDR3 protein. The sample has about 590,000 distinct CDR3 sequences, around 16% seen once. The sample taken for sequencing was blood. Receptors originate from a woman aged 25 to 39 with Graves' hyperthyroidism.

A remark on this clonotype: It is likely a read error, because the conserved phenylalanine at the end of the CDR3 is missing. The J gene is TRBJ1-1, the V gene TRBV19; D ambiguous. Germline lookup yields CDR1 LNHDA and CDR2 SQIVND (reference sequence). V gave up 7 bases and J gave up 4 bases, with 7 bases separating them. The CDR3 has 11 amino acids. DNA for the CDR3: TGTGCCAGTACATGGGGCACTGAAGCTTTCCTT. Translated: CASTWGTEAFL.

The chain uses TRBV5-1 and TRBJ2-5, with 9 nucleotides matching TRBD1. CDR1 is SGHRS, CDR2 YFSETQ, per germline. The length of the CDR3 is 14 residues. V shed 0 bases and J 4 bases; nucleotides not matched to a gene: 1. The CDR3 DNA reads as TGCGCCAGCAGCTTGGGACAGGGGGTAGAGACCCAGTACTTC. It translates to CASSLGQGVETQYF.

V usage is TRBV24-1 and J usage is TRBJ2-1; 8 bases are shared with TRBD1. The CDR3 contains 16 residues. Germline CDR1 is KGHDR and CDR2 is SFDVKD. V dropped 5 bases and J dropped 0; count of bases not matched to a gene: 5. The CDR3 DNA reads TGTGCCACCAGTGCATACAGGGGGAGCTCCTACAATGAGCAGTTCTTC. Amino acid sequence: CATSAYRGSSYNEQFF.

V is TRBV20-1 and J is TRBJ2-7, with 8 bases that match TRBD2. V lost 2 bases and J lost 5; bases outside the gene matches: 8. The V gene's germline CDR1 is DFQATT and CDR2 SNEGSKA (reference sequence). CDR3 length: 14 amino acids. The CDR3 is CSARPSGSIDEQYF. The DNA for the CDR3 is TGCAGTGCTAGACCCAGCGGGAGTATCGACGAGCAGTACTTC.

V usage is TRBV28 and J usage is TRBJ1-2; D remains unclear. The ends were cut back, 6 bases at V and 3 bases at J, with 17 bases in the middle. Looked up from germline, CDR1 is MDHEN and CDR2 is SYDVKM. CDR3 size: 15 residues. Written as DNA, the CDR3 is TGTGCCAGCAGCTACAGAGGAGGAGCCCACTATGGCTACACCTTC. As protein: CASSYRGGAHYGYTF.

This clonotype was counted ten times or more. J is TRBJ2-4 and V is TRBV28; D tentatively fits TRBD1 or TRBD2 (6 bases each). Germline loops: CDR1 MDHEN, CDR2 SYDVKM. Trimming cost V 8 bases and J 6 bases, with 23 bases left between them. CDR3 size: 16 residues. CDR3 bases: TGTGCCAGCCTTTTGAGGGGGAGGATGGTTTTAAACATTCAGTACTTC. Protein: CASLLRGRMVLNIQYF.

Many counts were recorded for this clonotype. V and J are TRBV11-2 and TRBJ2-5; unclear D gene. Trimming took off 5 bases at V and 0 bases at J, with 10 bases between the two ends. Looked up from germline, CDR1 is SGHAT and CDR2 is FQNNGV. This CDR3 region has 14 residues. This CDR3 reads CASSPTRHQETQYF. The CDR3 DNA sequence: TGTGCCAGCAGCCCGACCCGTCACCAAGAGACCCAGTACTTC.

The chain joins TRBV15 to TRBJ2-3; possible D gene TRBD2, 6 bases. The CDR3 covers 15 residues. In germline, CDR1 is LNHNV, CDR2 YYDKDF (reference sequence). The V end lost 3 bases, the J end lost 2 bases, and 12 bases lay between the germline ends. The CDR3, as DNA: TGTGCCACCAGCAGGCGGCGGGGAAACACAGATACGCAGTATTTT. Its translation is CATSRRRGNTDTQYF.

Comment on this clonotype: One end of the junction fails to match germline, which may point to a read error. The chain recombines TRBV12-5 with TRBJ2-2; D might be TRBD1 or TRBD2, each matching 5 bases. CDR1 and CDR2 from the germline V gene are LGHNT and FRNRAP. The CDR3 is 12 amino acids. The CDR3 spells CASGLGAGELFF. The CDR3 nucleotides are TGTGCTAGTGGATTGGGGGCCGGGGAGCTGTTTTTT.

In its sample, this clonotype was seen many times. The junction shows a germline mismatch at one end, possibly a read error. The chain joins TRBV20-1 to TRBJ2-2; no clear D. CDR3 length equals 14 residues. Germline assignment: CDR1 DFQATT and CDR2 SNEGSKA (reference sequence). CDR3 sequence reads: CSAREDENPGELFF. The DNA of the CDR3 is TGCAGTGCTAGAGAAGACGAGAACCCCGGGGAGCTGTTTTTT.

A word on this clonotype: A much larger clone is a single base away; this may be a read error. V usage is TRBV20-1 and J usage is TRBJ2-7; 9 bases are shared with TRBD2. The CDR3 totals 15 residues. Germline V CDR1 and CDR2: DFQATT, SNEGSKA (reference sequence). The CDR3 region has the DNA TGCAGTGCTAGTCGCGCTAGCGGGATTGCCTACGGGCAGTACTTC. This gives the protein CSASRASGIAYGQYF.

This clonotype was recorded once. The chain links TRBV27 to TRBJ1-2; D remains unclear. Germline V CDR1 and CDR2: MNHEY, SMNVEV (reference sequence). The CDR3 runs to 13 residues. V was clipped by 5 bases and J by 8 bases, with 15 bases between them. CDR3 DNA sequence: TGTGCCAGCAGTACATGGGATGGAGGGGGCTACACCTTC. Residues: CASSTWDGGGYTF.

This clonotype was picked up many times. The rearrangement uses TRBV6-1 and TRBJ1-2, with D perhaps TRBD1 (6 bases). CDR1 is MNHNS, CDR2 SASEGT, per germline. CDR3 length: 12 residues. Deletions cut 4 bases from V and 8 bases from J, with 11 bases between. CDR3 in amino acids: CASSVGGQGYTF. The CDR3 DNA sequence: TGTGCCAGCAGTGTTGGGGGCCAAGGCTACACCTTC.

The chain employs TRBV7-9 and TRBJ2-7; 8 bases match TRBD2. Trimming took 5 bases from V and 1 from J; bases not matched to a gene: 10. Germline CDR1 SEHNR, CDR2 FQNEAQ (reference sequence). The CDR3 sequence is 16 residues long. The CDR3 spells CASSPAGGRTSYEQYF. For the CDR3, the DNA is TGTGCCAGCAGCCCCGCTGGCGGGAGGACTTCCTACGAGCAGTACTTC. Together with reference TRBV7-9 and TRBJ2-7, the CDR3 gives the full variable domain: DTGVSQNPRHKITKRGQNVTFRCDPISEHNRLYWYRQTLGQGPEFLTYFQNEAQLEKSRLLSDRFSAERPKGSFSTLEIQRTEQGDSAMYLCASSPAGGRTSYEQYFGPGTRLTVT.

This clonotype was counted at least ten times. This sequence joins TRBV18 and TRBJ1-4; tentative D call: TRBD1 (5 bases). This CDR3 spans 14 amino acids. V lost 3 bases and J 5 bases, leaving 10 bases between the germline ends. CDR1 and CDR2 from the germline V gene are KGHSH and LQKENI. In DNA, the CDR3 is TGTGCCAGCTCACCTATAAGGGACAATGAAAAACTGTTTTTT. Its protein is CASSPIRDNEKLFF.

The genes are TRBV6-6 and TRBJ2-7; 10 nucleotides agree with TRBD2. Trimming removed 0 bases from V and 3 bases from J; junction bases left unmatched: 8. Germline loops: CDR1 MNHNY, CDR2 SVGAGI (reference sequence). The CDR3 runs 17 residues. CDR3 in amino acids: CASSYSIGLAEIYEQYF. CDR3 nucleotides: TGTGCCAGCAGTTACTCGATCGGACTAGCGGAAATCTACGAGCAGTACTTC.

Only a few counts were recorded for this clonotype. The chain combines TRBV7-7 with TRBJ2-1; either TRBD1 or TRBD2 may supply D (7 bases each). The CDR3 runs 16 residues. V was pared by 5 bases and J by 2 bases, with 16 bases between. Per germline, CDR1 SSHAT and CDR2 FNYEAQ (reference sequence). The CDR3: CASSQGGGGPYNEQFF. The CDR3 nucleotides read TGTGCCAGCAGCCAGGGGGGCGGGGGCCCCTACAATGAGCAGTTCTTC.

The count of this clonotype is one. A much larger clone lies one base from this, so it may be a read error. The gene calls are TRBV27 and TRBJ1-4; maybe TRBD1 (5 bases). The V and J ends lost 2 bases and 0 bases respectively, with 19 bases between them. Per the germline V gene, CDR1 is MNHEY and CDR2 is SMNVEV (reference sequence). The CDR3 has 19 residues. The CDR3 reads CASSLAREAPYATNEKLFF. The CDR3, as DNA: TGTGCCAGCAGTTTAGCCAGGGAAGCCCCCTATGCAACTAATGAAAAACTGTTTTTT.

This clonotype was detected a few times. CDR3 DNA: TGCGCCAGCAGCTTGGGCCAGCGGAATGAAAAACTGTTTTTT. This translates into CASSLGQRNEKLFF. The chain has TRBV5-1 and TRBJ1-4, with D unclear. V was clipped by 0 bases and J by 5 bases, with 8 bases between them. Germline CDR1 SGHRS, CDR2 YFSETQ. The CDR3 sequence is 14 residues long.

The V gene is TRBV19, the J gene TRBJ1-6; no definite D call. This CDR3 is 13 amino acids long. The V gene lost 7 bases and the J gene lost 9 bases, with 13 bases spanning the gap. Germline V gene data show CDR1 as LNHDA and CDR2 as SQIVND (reference sequence). This chain's CDR3 is CASTTAGGSPLHF. The CDR3 coding sequence is TGTGCCAGTACCACAGCGGGCGGTTCACCCCTCCACTTT.

This clonotype has ten or more counts. The chain is built from TRBV11-2 and TRBJ2-7; 8 bases agree with TRBD1. The CDR3 extends over 16 amino acids. V gave up 1 base and J gave up 1 base; unmatched junction bases: 6. Germline V gene lookup returns CDR1 SGHAT and CDR2 FQNNGV. CDR3 sequence reads: CASSLVGQGGSYEQYF. The CDR3, as DNA: TGTGCCAGCAGCTTAGTTGGACAGGGTGGTTCCTACGAGCAGTACTTC.

This clonotype was recorded many times. This chain connects TRBV6-1 to TRBJ2-7; D is ambiguous. This CDR3 is 13 amino acids long. V lost 6 bases, J lost 6 bases, and 15 bases lay in between. Germline lookup yields CDR1 MNHNS and CDR2 SASEGT. The CDR3 sequence: CASRATLGGEQYF. Written as DNA, the CDR3 is TGTGCCAGCAGAGCGACTTTGGGTGGCGAGCAGTACTTC.

This clonotype was seen repeatedly, ten times or more. The J gene is TRBJ1-5, the V gene TRBV2; D is perhaps TRBD1 (5 bases). The CDR3 has 13 amino acids. Per germline, CDR1 SNHLY and CDR2 FYNNEI. Trimming took off 6 bases at V and 4 bases at J, with 10 bases between the two ends. CDR3 in amino acids: CASRGTVNQPQHF. The CDR3 region has the DNA TGTGCCAGCAGGGGGACGGTGAATCAGCCCCAGCATTTT.

This clonotype has a count of ten or more. The chain couples TRBV6-2 or TRBV6-3 to TRBJ1-1; 7 bases align to TRBD1. Germline V lookup: CDR1 MNHEY, CDR2 SVGEGT. The V and J ends lost 6 bases and 1 base, in that order; junction bases with no gene match: 5. The CDR3 is made up of 14 amino acids. The CDR3 coding sequence is TGTGCCAGCAGGACCGGGACAGAGAACACTGAAGCTTTCTTT. Translation: CASRTGTENTEAFF.

This chain connects TRBV6-1 to TRBJ2-3, with 7 bases that match TRBD2. Trimming removed 2 bases from V and 0 bases from J; junction bases left unmatched: 5. Germline values: CDR1 MNHNS, CDR2 SASEGT. The CDR3 extends over 16 amino acids. The CDR3 loop reads CASSEHGGRSTDTQYF. DNA of the CDR3: TGTGCCAGCAGTGAACATGGCGGGAGAAGCACAGATACGCAGTATTTT.

This clonotype was counted between two and nine times. Just one base apart from a much larger clone, this may be a read error. The genes are TRBV3-1 and TRBJ2-2, with D hard to call. The germline gives CDR1 LGHDT, CDR2 YNNKEL (reference sequence). V lost 0 bases to trimming and J lost 6 bases, with 2 bases between them. This CDR3 has 12 residues. CDR3 bases: TGTGCCAGCAGCCAAGAACCCGGGGAGCTGTTTTTT. It encodes CASSQEPGELFF.

This clonotype was seen many times. The chain uses TRBV7-3 and TRBJ2-7, with D possibly being TRBD2 (6 bases). This CDR3 has 14 residues. From germline, CDR1 is SGHTA and CDR2 FQGTGA. Trimming left V 3 bases short and J 1 base short, with 10 bases between. DNA for the CDR3: TGTGCCAGCAGCTTTGCCGGGGGATCCTACGAGCAGTACTTC. Its translation: CASSFAGGSYEQYF.

This clonotype was observed at least ten times. This chain connects TRBV18 to TRBJ1-1; 11 nucleotides agree with TRBD1. Trimming cost V 6 bases and J 4 bases; bases outside gene matches: 10. Germline values: CDR1 KGHSH, CDR2 LQKENI. The CDR3 runs 16 residues. CDR3 DNA sequence: TGTGCCAGCTCCCTCCGGACAGGGGGCTTCGGCACTGAAGCTTTCTTT. Its translation: CASSLRTGGFGTEAFF.

At least ten counts were recorded for this clonotype. The V call is TRBV13, the J call TRBJ2-7; no firm D call. CDR1 is PRHDT and CDR2 is FYEKMQ in the germline V gene (reference sequence). The CDR3 is 14 amino acids. Between the trimmed V and J ends, which lost 5 bases and 0 bases, there was a span of 11 bases. This chain's CDR3 is CASSPPSNSYEQYF. DNA for the CDR3: TGTGCCAGCAGCCCACCCTCAAACTCCTACGAGCAGTACTTC.

The chain carries TRBV7-3 and TRBJ2-7; the match to TRBD1 covers 10 bases. The CDR3 is 15 amino acids. Trimming cost V 5 bases and J 4 bases; bases outside gene matches: 8. Germline values: CDR1 SGHTA, CDR2 FQGTGA. As DNA, the CDR3 is TGTGCCAGCAGCGTAATTCCGGGACAGGGGTACGAGCAGTACTTC. Protein product: CASSVIPGQGYEQYF. The whole variable domain, filled in from reference TRBV7-3 and TRBJ2-7, reads GAGVSQTPSNKVTEKGKYVELRCDPISGHTALYWYRQSLGQGPEFLIYFQGTGAADDSGLPNDRFFAVRPEGSVSTLKIQRTERGDSAVYLCASSVIPGQGYEQYFGPGTRLTVT.

At least ten counts were recorded for this clonotype. The CDR3 protein is CASSPSVVGSSGYTF. CDR3 DNA sequence: TGTGCCAGCAGCCCCTCCGTTGTGGGGAGTAGTGGCTACACCTTC. The chain combines TRBV7-2 with TRBJ1-2, with D uncertain. Germline CDR1 is SGHTA and CDR2 is FQGNSA. V lost 5 bases, J lost 7 bases, and 20 bases lay in between. This CDR3 is 15 amino acids long.

This clonotype was picked up many times. This chain joins TRBV5-1 and TRBJ2-3, with a weak D call TRBD2 (6 bases). The germline gives CDR1 SGHRS, CDR2 YFSETQ. CDR3 length equals 13 residues. V lost 6 bases and J lost 3, with 11 bases in between. The CDR3 region has the DNA TGCGCCAGCAACCGCGGGGTTACAGATACGCAGTATTTT. Amino acids: CASNRGVTDTQYF.